The 30 T cell receptor beta chains reported below all come from one sample, sequenced in a study of radiotherapy plus CTLA-4 blockade in lung cancer. The data were produced by immunoSEQ multiplex PCR, yet TCRdb's version contains in-frame clones alone and is incomplete. The data show about 45,000 clones, 63% seen once. Here the sequenced sample was peripheral blood, taken from a patient treated with radiotherapy plus ipilimumab. The source is a human donor with non-small cell lung cancer who had a partial response to radiotherapy plus ipilimumab.

The chain employs TRBV6-1 and TRBJ1-4, with 9 bases lining up with TRBD1. With V trimmed by 6 bases and J by 11 bases, 7 bases remained unmatched. The CDR3 loop spans 13 amino acids. Germline CDR1 and CDR2: MNHNS and SASEGT. The CDR3 here is CASSGQGLEKLFF. CDR3 sequence (DNA): TGTGCCAGCAGCGGACAGGGGTTGGAGAAACTGTTTTTT.

The chain couples TRBV2 to TRBJ2-7, with 10 bases matching TRBD1. The CDR3 has 14 residues. V was pared by 6 bases and J by 4 bases, with 6 bases of the junction left unmatched. Germline CDR1 reads SNHLY; CDR2 reads FYNNEI. CDR3 sequence reads: CASSPRDRGYEQYF. In DNA, the CDR3 is TGTGCCAGCAGCCCCAGGGACAGGGGTTACGAGCAGTACTTC.

The V call is TRBV11-2, the J call TRBJ2-1; 10 nucleotides match TRBD2. The junction had 2 bases not matched to a gene; V was cut back by 5 bases and J by 1 base. The CDR3 length is 15 residues. Germline values: CDR1 SGHAT, CDR2 FQNNGV. In DNA form, the CDR3 reads TGTGCCAGCAGCCCTAGCGGGGGTTCCTACAATGAGCAGTTCTTC. It is translated as CASSPSGGSYNEQFF. Full variable domain (rest looked up from reference TRBV11-2 and TRBJ2-1): EAGVAQSPRYKIIEKRQSVAFWCNPISGHATLYWYQQILGQGPKLLIQFQNNGVVDDSQLPKDRFSAERLKGVDSTLKIQPAKLEDSAVYLCASSPSGGSYNEQFFGPGTRLTVL.

This chain joins TRBV9 and TRBJ2-3; 13 nucleotides line up with TRBD2. From germline, CDR1 is SGDLS and CDR2 YYNGEE. V shed 4 bases, J shed 4 bases, and the junction held 9 bases outside the gene matches. The length of the CDR3 is 17 residues. Here the CDR3 DNA reads TGTGCCAGCAGCCACGGGACTAGCGGGAAGTCGTCAGATACGCAGTATTTT. Translating gives CASSHGTSGKSSDTQYF.

This clone is medium-sized (0.01 to 0.1%) within its sample. V is TRBV19 and J is TRBJ1-3, with 7 bases matching TRBD1. Trimming at V came to 5 bases and at J to 9 bases, leaving 7 bases not matched to a gene. The germline gives CDR1 LNHDA, CDR2 SQIVND (reference sequence). This CDR3 contains 13 residues. This chain's CDR3 is CASSAHPGGTIYF. The DNA for the CDR3 is TGTGCCAGTAGTGCTCACCCAGGGGGCACCATATATTTT.

The rearrangement joins TRBV4-1 to TRBJ2-1; 7 nucleotides align to TRBD2. This CDR3 has 16 amino acids. Germline V gene lookup returns CDR1 MGHRA and CDR2 YSYEKL. Unmatched junction bases numbered 11, after V lost 0 bases and J lost 9 bases. Here the CDR3 reads CASSQETAGFEGEQFF. The CDR3 nucleotides read TGCGCCAGCAGCCAAGAAACAGCGGGATTTGAGGGTGAGCAGTTCTTC.

In its sample, this clone was seen a few times. The genes are TRBV5-4 and TRBJ1-1; 8 nucleotides line up with TRBD1. V was clipped by 4 bases and J by 5 bases; unmatched bases: 7. Germline-derived CDR1 and CDR2 are SGHNT and YYREEE (reference sequence). The CDR3 covers 14 residues. The CDR3 coding sequence is TGTGCCAGCAGCCGCCAGGGGGCGAGGACTGAAGCTTTCTTT. Translation: CASSRQGARTEAFF.

This clone was seen a few times. The J gene is TRBJ1-2, the V gene TRBV2; tentative D call: TRBD1 (5 bases). Germline CDR1 SNHLY, CDR2 FYNNEI. The CDR3 contains 13 residues. Trimming shortened V by 7 bases and J by 3 bases, and 12 bases separated the two germline ends. The CDR3 here is CASIQGQDYGYTF. The DNA for the CDR3 is TGTGCCAGCATCCAGGGTCAGGACTATGGCTACACCTTC.

V gene TRBV27 combines with J gene TRBJ2-4; 7 nucleotides line up with TRBD1. CDR1 is MNHEY and CDR2 is SMNVEV in the germline V gene (reference sequence). This CDR3 has 13 residues. V gave up 4 bases and J gave up 15 bases; unmatched junction bases: 12. As DNA, the CDR3 is TGTGCCAGCAGTTCCCGACAGGGTAGGTTCCGGTACTTC. It codes for CASSSRQGRFRYF.

This chain uses TRBV5-4 with TRBJ2-7, with 9 bases aligning to TRBD1. The CDR3 runs to 15 residues. Germline V CDR1 and CDR2: SGHNT, YYREEE (reference sequence). V was pared by 4 bases and J by 3 bases, with 8 bases of the junction left unmatched. The CDR3 DNA reads TGTGCCAGCAGCCTACCGGGACAGGGAAGCTACGAGCAGTACTTC. Translation: CASSLPGQGSYEQYF.

The chain recombines TRBV6-1 with TRBJ1-5; D remains unclear. V shed 3 bases and J shed 4 bases, with 10 bases lying between them. The CDR3 spans 14 residues. Germline lookup yields CDR1 MNHNS and CDR2 SASEGT. This CDR3 is CASSDSGGNQPQHF. Written as DNA, the CDR3 is TGTGCCAGCAGTGACTCAGGAGGAAATCAGCCCCAGCATTTT.

V gene TRBV5-1 combines with J gene TRBJ1-5; D possibly corresponds to TRBD1 (5 bases). Trimming took 0 bases from V and 8 from J, leaving 15 bases between them. From germline, CDR1 is SGHRS and CDR2 YFSETQ. The CDR3 contains 15 residues. CDR3 in amino acids: CASSLGGTAEEPQHF. CDR3 bases: TGCGCCAGCAGCTTGGGCGGGACGGCCGAAGAGCCCCAGCATTTT.

Written as DNA, the CDR3 is TGTGCCAGCAGTTACTCGTTAGATTCCCCTGAAGCTTTCTTT. This sequence encodes CASSYSLDSPEAFF. The chain links TRBV6-5 to TRBJ1-1; D unclear. The CDR3 consists of 14 residues. The V and J ends lost 0 bases and 6 bases respectively, with 11 bases between them. Per the germline V gene, CDR1 is MNHEY and CDR2 is SVGAGI.

This chain connects TRBV4-2 to TRBJ2-7; D possibly corresponds to TRBD2 (6 bases). The CDR3 spans 14 residues. V shed 7 bases and J shed 2 bases, with 15 bases lying between them. Germline V gives CDR1 LGHNA, CDR2 YNFKEQ. CDR3 sequence (DNA): TGTGCCAGCAACCGTCGGGCGGGAACCTACGAGCAGTACTTC. It translates to CASNRRAGTYEQYF.

This clone was seen more than once but under ten times. The chain uses TRBV2 and TRBJ2-6; D call uncertain. Germline values: CDR1 SNHLY, CDR2 FYNNEI. This CDR3 spans 17 amino acids. The V and J ends lost 6 bases and 0 bases respectively, with 15 bases between them. The CDR3 DNA reads TGTGCCAGCAGCCCGTTTGATCTTAGCTCTGGGGCCAACGTCCTGACTTTC. It encodes CASSPFDLSSGANVLTF.

CDR3 bases: TGTGCCAGCAGTTCTATCCTAGCGGGCCCCACAGATACGCAGTATTTT. Protein sequence: CASSSILAGPTDTQYF. The chain carries TRBV2 and TRBJ2-3; TRBD2 agrees at 8 bases. The V and J ends lost 5 bases and 2 bases, in that order; junction bases with no gene match: 9. Germline V gene lookup returns CDR1 SNHLY and CDR2 FYNNEI. The CDR3 consists of 16 residues.

The chain links TRBV7-8 to TRBJ1-2; D is perhaps TRBD1 (5 bases). The CDR3 has 13 residues. Deletions cut 0 bases from V and 4 bases from J, with 6 bases between. The V gene's germline CDR1 is SGHVS and CDR2 FQNEAQ. This CDR3 is CASSLADSYGYTF. The CDR3 nucleotides are TGTGCCAGCAGCTTAGCTGACAGCTATGGCTACACCTTC.

This chain connects TRBV6-5 to TRBJ1-2; 7 bases line up with TRBD1. The CDR3 runs to 16 residues. J lost 0 bases, V lost 2 bases, and 6 bases had no gene match. Germline lookup yields CDR1 MNHEY and CDR2 SVGAGI. CDR3 amino acids: CASSYAGGSSNYGYTF. The CDR3, as DNA: TGTGCCAGCAGTTACGCAGGGGGTTCCTCTAACTATGGCTACACCTTC.

This clone has at least ten counts. This chain links TRBV6-5 with TRBJ2-2; tentative D call: TRBD2 (7 bases). V was clipped by 6 bases and J by 1 base, with 9 bases between them. The CDR3 is 14 residues long. From germline, CDR1 is MNHEY and CDR2 SVGAGI. CDR3 in amino acids: CASSGGLNTGELFF. CDR3 in DNA: TGTGCCAGCAGCGGGGGGCTGAACACCGGGGAGCTGTTTTTT.

This clone was seen a handful of times. The chain couples TRBV29-1 to TRBJ2-2, with 10 positions matching TRBD2. Germline assignment: CDR1 SQVTM and CDR2 ANQGSEA. The CDR3 contains 16 residues. V shed 6 bases and J 4 bases; nucleotides not matched to a gene: 11. Written as DNA, the CDR3 is TGCAGCGTATCCGGGACTAGCGAGAGTATCACCGGGGAGCTGTTTTTT. Translating it yields CSVSGTSESITGELFF.

This chain connects TRBV6-6 to TRBJ1-2; TRBD1 might be the D (6 bases). The length of the CDR3 is 15 residues. V lost 6 bases and J 5 bases, leaving 19 bases between the germline ends. Germline CDR1 is MNHNY and CDR2 is SVGAGI (reference sequence). The CDR3 DNA is TGTGCCAGCAGCCCTGGGGCAGGTACAGGGTATGGCTACACCTTC. Translating gives CASSPGAGTGYGYTF.

The rearrangement links TRBV7-9 to TRBJ2-7; no firm D call. V dropped 5 bases and J dropped 2 bases, with 7 bases sitting between them. CDR1 SEHNR and CDR2 FQNEAQ come from the germline V gene (reference sequence). This CDR3 has 12 amino acids. As DNA, the CDR3 is TGTGCCAGCAGCCCCTTTCCCTACGAGCAGTACTTC. This translates into CASSPFPYEQYF. Filled out from reference TRBV7-9 and TRBJ2-7, the complete variable domain reads DTGVSQNPRHKITKRGQNVTFRCDPISEHNRLYWYRQTLGQGPEFLTYFQNEAQLEKSRLLSDRFSAERPKGSFSTLEIQRTEQGDSAMYLCASSPFPYEQYFGPGTRLTVT.

This clone was observed a handful of times. This rearrangement joins TRBV27 to TRBJ2-7; D is ambiguous. Germline V gives CDR1 MNHEY, CDR2 SMNVEV (reference sequence). The CDR3 has 13 residues. Trimming shortened V by 4 bases and J by 0 bases, and 7 bases separated the two germline ends. The CDR3 DNA is TGTGCCAGCAGTTACCAGGCCTCCTACGAGCAGTACTTC. Its translation: CASSYQASYEQYF.

The DNA for the CDR3 is TGTGCCAGCTCAGCTTCGCGGTCGGGAGGTGAGCAGTTCTTC. Protein: CASSASRSGGEQFF. This sequence joins TRBV18 and TRBJ2-1; 7 nucleotides agree with TRBD2. This CDR3 is 14 amino acids long. With 5 bases clipped from V and 9 bases from J, the junction kept 10 bases outside the gene matches. Germline V gene sequence: CDR1 KGHSH, CDR2 LQKENI.

The chain joins TRBV18 to TRBJ1-4, with D maybe TRBD1 (5 bases). The CDR3 has 17 amino acids. Germline V CDR1 and CDR2: KGHSH, LQKENI. Trimming took off 3 bases at V and 7 bases at J, with 21 bases between the two ends. CDR3 nucleotides: TGTGCCAGCTCACCGTACATTGCCAGGGTCCGTCGTGAAAAACTGTTTTTT. Translating gives CASSPYIARVRREKLFF.

This clone was counted between two and nine times. The chain joins TRBV10-3 to TRBJ2-5; D unresolved. Per the germline V gene, CDR1 is ENHRY and CDR2 is SYGVKD. This CDR3 region has 14 residues. V was trimmed by 3 bases and J by 5 bases, leaving 13 bases between them. The CDR3 coding sequence is TGTGCCATCAGTGAAGCCCGAGACGGGGAGACCCAGTACTTC. The encoded protein is CAISEARDGETQYF.

This clone was recorded once. This chain links TRBV15 with TRBJ1-5, with D hard to call. CDR3 length: 14 amino acids. Germline V CDR1 and CDR2: LNHNV, YYDKDF (reference sequence). V was cut by 3 bases and J by 5 bases, with 11 bases left in between. This chain's CDR3 is CATSSGQTYQPQHF. CDR3 bases: TGTGCCACCAGCAGTGGGCAGACCTATCAGCCCCAGCATTTT.

The chain couples TRBV18 to TRBJ2-3; 7 bases match TRBD2. V lost 3 bases to trimming and J lost 0 bases; unmatched junction nucleotides: 15. CDR3 length equals 19 residues. From germline, CDR1 is KGHSH and CDR2 LQKENI. CDR3 protein: CASSPYTSGGPVSTDTQYF. The CDR3 region has the DNA TGTGCCAGCTCACCTTATACGTCGGGAGGTCCCGTTAGCACAGATACGCAGTATTTT.

The chain is built from TRBV6-1 and TRBJ2-1, with 10 bases matching TRBD2. The CDR3 runs to 15 residues. The J segment lost 7 bases and the V segment lost 7 bases, leaving 10 bases of the junction unmatched. Germline CDR1 is MNHNS and CDR2 is SASEGT. The CDR3 is CASKYLAGEANEQFF. The CDR3 bases are TGTGCCAGCAAATACCTAGCGGGAGAGGCGAATGAGCAGTTCTTC.

This chain uses TRBV2 with TRBJ1-5; 8 nucleotides agree with TRBD1. The V gene's germline CDR1 is SNHLY and CDR2 FYNNEI. With 7 bases clipped from V and 4 bases from J, the junction kept 9 bases outside the gene matches. The CDR3 extends over 15 amino acids. The CDR3 sequence is CASILDRGGNQPQHF. In DNA form, the CDR3 reads TGTGCCAGCATACTAGACAGGGGAGGTAATCAGCCCCAGCATTTT.